Listed below are T cell receptor beta chains from one sample, sequenced in a study of CD4 T cells in relation to SARS-CoV-2 and coronaviruses. The antigens for these receptors are not known. The repertoire was sequenced with immunoSEQ multiplex PCR; TCRdb's copy has only in-frame clones and lacks some. The sample records about 36,000 clones, approximately 80% being singletons. Sequenced input: memory CD4+ T cells from PBMCs, cultured in vitro. The receptor set was obtained from an adult with COVID-19. CDR3s include the opening cysteine and the closing phenylalanine or tryptophan. Each record gives: clone size, CDR3 length, J gene, D gene, V gene, CDR3 protein, CDR3 DNA. The D gene is left open where the match is weak. Where a row states a size, it is once, few, many or the class of an expanded clone; other rows omit it.

.	15	TRBJ2-1	TRBD1	TRBV5-1	CASSLRDRGSSEQFF	TGCGCCAGCAGCCTCCGGGACAGGGGTAGTAGTGAGCAGTTCTTC
.	16	TRBJ2-1	TRBD2	TRBV6-1	CASSALAGGVDNEQFF	TGTGCCAGCAGTGCACTAGCGGGAGGGGTTGACAATGAGCAGTTCTTC
.	19	TRBJ1-4	.	TRBV9	CASSHPGQQGDRSREKLFF	TGTGCCAGCAGCCATCCAGGACAACAGGGTGATCGTTCTAGAGAAAAACTGTTTTTT
once	15	TRBJ2-7	.	TRBV4-3	CASSQEGGMTDEQYF	TGCGCCAGCAGCCAAGAAGGCGGGATGACTGACGAGCAGTACTTC
.	13	TRBJ2-7	TRBD2	TRBV30	CAWSLANTYEQYF	TGTGCCTGGTCACTAGCGAATACCTACGAGCAGTACTTC
.	13	TRBJ1-6	.	TRBV30	CAWSLGYNSPLHF	TGTGCCTGGAGCCTTGGGTATAATTCACCCCTCCACTTT
.	12	TRBJ2-1	.	TRBV29-1	CSVERNVNEQFF	TGCAGCGTTGAACGAAATGTCAATGAGCAGTTCTTC
.	13	TRBJ2-7	TRBD1	TRBV6-5	CASWTGVGYEQYF	TGTGCCAGCTGGACAGGGGTCGGCTACGAGCAGTACTTC
few	13	TRBJ2-7	.	TRBV4-3	CASSQGWGYEQYF	TGCGCCAGCAGCCAAGGGTGGGGCTACGAGCAGTACTTC
once	14	TRBJ2-7	TRBD2	TRBV25-1	CASSPVAGGREQYF	TGTGCCAGCAGCCCAGTAGCGGGAGGTCGCGAGCAGTACTTC
.	14	TRBJ1-2	TRBD1	TRBV28	CASSLSGQFRGYTF	TGTGCCAGCAGTTTATCGGGACAGTTCCGTGGCTACACCTTC
.	14	TRBJ2-7	.	TRBV5-4	CASSRGQEGYEQYF	TGTGCCAGCAGCCGAGGGCAGGAAGGGTACGAGCAGTACTTC
.	14	TRBJ2-3	.	TRBV2	CASSPQTSTDTQYF	TGTGCCAGCAGTCCGCAGACTAGCACAGATACGCAGTATTTT
.	15	TRBJ2-1	TRBD2	TRBV28	CASSILAGGGNEQFF	TGTGCCAGCAGTATACTAGCGGGAGGTGGGAATGAGCAGTTCTTC
few	12	TRBJ2-7	TRBD1	TRBV24-1	CATSDLLGQAYF	TGTGCCACCAGTGATTTGTTGGGACAGGCTTACTTC
.	16	TRBJ2-1	TRBD2	TRBV19	CASRRVGGSPHNEQFF	TGTGCCAGTAGGAGGGTAGGCGGGAGTCCCCACAATGAGCAGTTCTTC
.	15	TRBJ1-3	.	TRBV19	CASSPVPGTGNTIYF	TGTGCCAGTAGTCCGGTTCCTGGGACTGGAAACACCATATATTTT